The clone carrying this T cell receptor (beta chain) was seen repeatedly, ten times or more. Its antigen remains unknown. Looked up from germline, CDR1 is MDHEN and CDR2 is SYDVKM. The length of the CDR3 is 14 residues. The ends were cut back, 6 bases at V and 1 base at J, with 12 bases in the middle. This sample is part of a study of T cells in Graves' hyperthyroidism and ophthalmopathy. Patients with uncontrolled infections, other autoimmune diseases, pregnancy or lactation were excluded. PBMCs came from more than 9 ml fresh peripheral blood. Study-wide points: Most clonotypes expanded in the thyroid (above 0.001) were also present in blood.

The CDR3 regions of TCR beta were amplified from RNA transcripts. The HTBI set primed first-round TCR CDR3 RT-PCR. Each CDR3 protein gets one entry after TCRdb re-called the multiplex PCR reads with MiXCR. The repertoire holds around 450,000 distinct CDR3 sequences, approximately 15% seen once, with about 4.9% in the top ten. This TCR came from a woman aged 18-29 years with Graves' hyperthyroidism. The sequencing input was blood. The chain carries TRBV28 and TRBJ1-2; D is uncertain. CDR3 DNA: TGTGCCAGCAGGATTGACGGGGTTAACTATGGCTACACCTTC. This encodes CASRIDGVNYGYTF.